The present T cell receptor beta chain was sequenced within a study of blood T cell repertoires in COVID-19. Study-level background: Both acute and convalescent COVID-19 samples were obtained from the United States, Italy and Spain.

Authors' methods: The authors estimated nucleated cell counts from reference gene primer amplification. Assay: immunoSEQ multiplex PCR; the TCRdb copy retains only in-frame clones and omits some. Clonal size and the V and J genes are those of that table, whereas D and trimming came from the DNA. The profile shows 150,000 to 200,000 clones, more than 75% of them singletons. Those enrolled in Seattle joined during active infection and were followed longitudinally afterward. Losses at the gene ends were 2 bases for V and 4 bases for J; bases not matched to a gene: 9. This CDR3 has 16 residues. CDR1 and CDR2 from the germline V gene are SGHRS and YFSETQ.

Sequencing was performed on peripheral blood. The receptor comes from a person aged 70 to 85 with COVID-19, enrolled during active disease. The rearrangement joins TRBV5-1 to TRBJ2-1, with 7 bases matching TRBD2. The chain's CDR3 is CASSLPWLAEYNEQFF. The DNA of the CDR3 is TGCGCCAGCAGCTTACCCTGGCTAGCGGAGTACAATGAGCAGTTCTTC.